Shown below are 20 T cell receptor beta chains from a single sample sequenced in a study of cytomegalovirus exposure and HLA in healthy donors. Assay used: immunoSEQ multiplex PCR; TCRdb lists only in-frame clones, some missing. The sample comprises 200,000 to 250,000 clones, over 75% of which are singletons, and more than 1.5% rests with the top ten. Sequencing was done on a sample of PBMCs. Source of these receptors: a woman under 30 in good health and CMV-seropositive.

The chain joins TRBV7-3 to TRBJ2-7, with 7 bases aligning to TRBD1. The V segment lost 2 bases and the J segment 4 bases; nucleotides outside the gene matches: 2. The germline V gene encodes CDR1 SGHTA and CDR2 FQGTGA. The CDR3 consists of 13 residues. CDR3: CASSLDRAYEQYF. CDR3 coding DNA: TGTGCCAGCAGCTTAGACAGGGCTTACGAGCAGTACTTC.

This clone was observed a handful of times. This rearrangement joins TRBV10-2 to TRBJ1-5, with D perhaps TRBD1 (6 bases). The CDR3 runs to 14 residues. V was clipped by 6 bases and J by 9 bases, with 18 bases between them. CDR1 WSHSY and CDR2 SAAADI come from the germline V gene. The CDR3 region has the DNA TGCGCCAGCAGCCCTACAGGGCTTAGATCGCCCCAGCATTTT. Translating gives CASSPTGLRSPQHF.

V usage is TRBV19 and J usage is TRBJ2-7; a possible D gene is TRBD1 (6 bases). The germline gives CDR1 LNHDA, CDR2 SQIVND (reference sequence). V was pared by 4 bases and J by 0 bases, with 10 bases between. The CDR3 consists of 14 residues. CDR3 sequence: CASSTGTSSYEQYF. CDR3 coding DNA: TGTGCCAGTAGTACCGGGACAAGCTCCTACGAGCAGTACTTC.

V gene TRBV6-6 combines with J gene TRBJ2-3; D uncertain. V lost 6 bases, J lost 6 bases, and 13 bases lay in between. Germline CDR1 is MNHNY and CDR2 is SVGAGI (reference sequence). There are 13 residues in the CDR3. The CDR3 coding sequence is TGTGCCAGCAGATCTTTCGGTTGGGATACGCAGTATTTT. It translates to CASRSFGWDTQYF.

The chain's CDR3 is CASSLSGLTYEQYF. The DNA for the CDR3 is TGCGCCAGCAGCTTGTCTGGACTCACCTACGAGCAGTACTTC. V and J are TRBV5-1 and TRBJ2-7, with a tentative D call TRBD2 (5 bases). V dropped 1 base and J dropped 2 bases, with 10 bases sitting between them. The CDR3 covers 14 residues. CDR1 is SGHRS, CDR2 YFSETQ, per germline.

The rearrangement uses TRBV20-1 and TRBJ2-5; D unresolved. V was pared by 3 bases and J by 0 bases, with 2 bases between. The germline gives CDR1 DFQATT, CDR2 SNEGSKA (reference sequence). This CDR3 has 11 residues. The CDR3 here is CSASNQETQYF. DNA of the CDR3: TGCAGTGCTAGCAACCAAGAGACCCAGTACTTC.

The table lists this clone with a few counts. V gene TRBV7-9 combines with J gene TRBJ1-3, with 12 bases aligning to TRBD1. Germline CDR1 is SEHNR and CDR2 is FQNEAQ (reference sequence). The CDR3 has 18 amino acids. Trimming at V came to 7 bases and at J to 4 bases, leaving 14 bases not matched to a gene. In nucleotides, the CDR3 is TGTGCCAGCATCCCCCGGTGGGGACAGGGGGCGCGGGGAAACACCATATATTTT. This gives the protein CASIPRWGQGARGNTIYF.

The gene calls are TRBV27 and TRBJ2-5; 8 nucleotides agree with TRBD2. V shed 5 bases and J 4 bases; nucleotides not matched to a gene: 6. In germline, CDR1 is MNHEY, CDR2 SMNVEV (reference sequence). The CDR3 loop spans 14 amino acids. DNA for the CDR3: TGTGCCAGCAGTCCGACTAGCGCTCCAGAGACCCAGTACTTC. Translating it yields CASSPTSAPETQYF.

The DNA for the CDR3 is TGCAGCGTTGAAGGGTTTAGGGGCGAGCAGTACTTC. Protein: CSVEGFRGEQYF. This chain joins TRBV29-1 and TRBJ2-7; D is possibly TRBD1 (5 bases). Germline CDR1 reads SQVTM; CDR2 reads ANQGSEA. V gave up 1 base and J gave up 6 bases, with 10 bases separating them. There are 12 residues in the CDR3.

As DNA, the CDR3 is TGTGCCAGCAGCTCACCCCTCGGGGCGGGAGTACACACCGGGGAGCTGTTTTTT. Residues: CASSSPLGAGVHTGELFF. This sequence joins TRBV5-6 and TRBJ2-2; 7 nucleotides agree with TRBD2. This CDR3 contains 18 residues. The germline gives CDR1 SGHDT, CDR2 YYEEEE. V gave up 3 bases and J gave up 3 bases; unmatched junction bases: 14.

The chain combines TRBV6-5 with TRBJ2-1, with 11 bases identical to TRBD2. The CDR3 has 15 amino acids. The V gene end was trimmed by 5 bases and the J gene end by 7 bases; junction bases not matched to a gene: 7. CDR1 is MNHEY and CDR2 is SVGAGI in the germline V gene. This chain's CDR3 is CASSQTSGIGNEQFF. The CDR3 bases are TGTGCCAGCAGTCAGACTAGCGGGATAGGAAATGAGCAGTTCTTC.

This clone occurred once. The chain carries TRBV7-3 and TRBJ1-1, with D possibly being TRBD1 (5 bases). Germline CDR1 SGHTA, CDR2 FQGTGA. V gave up 5 bases and J gave up 5 bases, with 15 bases separating them. The CDR3 totals 14 residues. The CDR3 region is CASSRKGGGTEAFF. The DNA for the CDR3 is TGTGCCAGCAGCCGTAAGGGCGGGGGAACTGAAGCTTTCTTT.

The sample holds a few counts of this clone. The chain employs TRBV18 and TRBJ1-2; tentative D call: TRBD1 (6 bases). CDR1 and CDR2 from the germline V gene are KGHSH and LQKENI. V lost 5 bases and J 8 bases, leaving 18 bases between the germline ends. CDR3 length equals 14 residues. The CDR3 coding sequence is TGTGCCAGCTCAGCCAGGGGCCGTGACGGAGGCTACACCTTC. This translates into CASSARGRDGGYTF.

The chain recombines TRBV2 with TRBJ2-2, with 10 nucleotides matching TRBD2. The germline V gene has CDR1 SNHLY and CDR2 FYNNEI. The CDR3 has 14 amino acids. The V gene end was trimmed by 4 bases and the J gene end by 6 bases; junction bases not matched to a gene: 2. CDR3 DNA sequence: TGTGCCAGCAGTGTAGCGGGAGGACCCGGGGAGCTGTTTTTT. Translating it yields CASSVAGGPGELFF.

The chain links TRBV19 to TRBJ1-1; D is ambiguous. Germline CDR1 LNHDA, CDR2 SQIVND (reference sequence). Trimming took off 9 bases at V and 5 bases at J, with 19 bases between the two ends. CDR3 length: 14 amino acids. The CDR3 sequence is CASISEIAGTEAFF. CDR3 nucleotides: TGTGCCAGCATCTCGGAGATAGCGGGGACTGAAGCTTTCTTT.

This chain joins TRBV28 and TRBJ1-5, with D possibly being TRBD1 (5 bases). The V gene lost 3 bases and the J gene lost 3 bases, with 12 bases spanning the gap. In germline, CDR1 is MDHEN, CDR2 SYDVKM. The CDR3 covers 15 residues. The CDR3 coding sequence is TGTGCCAGCAGTTTCATGGAGGGGTCCAATCAGCCCCAGCATTTT. This sequence encodes CASSFMEGSNQPQHF.

This clone has just one count. The gene calls are TRBV4-1 and TRBJ2-5, with 8 bases fitting TRBD2. The length of the CDR3 is 14 residues. V lost 5 bases and J lost 1; bases outside the gene matches: 3. Per germline, CDR1 MGHRA and CDR2 YSYEKL. The CDR3 DNA sequence: TGCGCCAGCAGCAAACTAGCGGTCCAAGAGACCCAGTACTTC. Translation gives CASSKLAVQETQYF.

The rearrangement uses TRBV5-1 and TRBJ2-2; TRBD2 matches 11 bases. V shed 2 bases and J 3 bases; nucleotides not matched to a gene: 6. The CDR3 consists of 17 residues. Germline V gene sequence: CDR1 SGHRS, CDR2 YFSETQ. The CDR3 bases are TGCGCCAGCAGCTTACCACTAGCGGGAGCCCACACCGGGGAGCTGTTTTTT. Its protein is CASSLPLAGAHTGELFF.

The chain recombines TRBV4-1 with TRBJ2-7; no definite D call. CDR1 MGHRA and CDR2 YSYEKL come from the germline V gene. The V end lost 3 bases, the J end lost 6 bases, and 18 bases lay between the germline ends. The CDR3 extends over 15 amino acids. The CDR3 is CASSQNSIGPFEQYF. The CDR3 DNA reads TGCGCCAGCAGCCAGAACAGTATAGGTCCCTTCGAGCAGTACTTC.

The rearrangement links TRBV4-1 to TRBJ1-1, with D uncertain. The CDR3 is 15 amino acids. With 4 bases removed from V and 1 base from J, the gap between germline ends came to 13 bases. The V gene's germline CDR1 is MGHRA and CDR2 YSYEKL. CDR3 amino acids: CASSPVSRGNTEAFF. The CDR3 bases are TGCGCCAGCAGCCCTGTTAGCCGGGGGAACACTGAAGCTTTCTTT.